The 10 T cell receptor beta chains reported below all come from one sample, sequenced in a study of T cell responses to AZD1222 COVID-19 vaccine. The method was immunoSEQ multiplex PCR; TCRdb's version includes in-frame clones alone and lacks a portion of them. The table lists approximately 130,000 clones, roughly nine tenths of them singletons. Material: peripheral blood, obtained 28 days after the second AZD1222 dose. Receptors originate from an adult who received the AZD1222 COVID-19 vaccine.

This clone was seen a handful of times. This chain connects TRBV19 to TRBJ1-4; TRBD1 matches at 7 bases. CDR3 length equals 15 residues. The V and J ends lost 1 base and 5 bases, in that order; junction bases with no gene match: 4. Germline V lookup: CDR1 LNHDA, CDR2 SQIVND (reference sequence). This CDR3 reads CASSIAGTENEKLFF. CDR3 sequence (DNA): TGTGCCAGTAGTATAGCCGGGACAGAAAATGAAAAACTGTTTTTT.

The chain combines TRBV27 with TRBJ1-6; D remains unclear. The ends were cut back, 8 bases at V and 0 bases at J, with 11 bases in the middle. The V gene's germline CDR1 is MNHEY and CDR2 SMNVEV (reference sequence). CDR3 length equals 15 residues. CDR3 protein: CASRSGSSYNSPLHF. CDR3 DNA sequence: TGTGCCAGCCGTTCCGGGAGCTCCTATAATTCACCCCTCCACTTT.

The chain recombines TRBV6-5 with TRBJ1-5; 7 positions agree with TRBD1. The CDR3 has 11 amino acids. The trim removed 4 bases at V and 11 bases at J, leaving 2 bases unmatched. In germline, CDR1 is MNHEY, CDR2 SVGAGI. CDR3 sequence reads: CASSSQGAQHF. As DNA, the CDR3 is TGTGCCAGCAGTTCGCAGGGGGCCCAGCATTTT.

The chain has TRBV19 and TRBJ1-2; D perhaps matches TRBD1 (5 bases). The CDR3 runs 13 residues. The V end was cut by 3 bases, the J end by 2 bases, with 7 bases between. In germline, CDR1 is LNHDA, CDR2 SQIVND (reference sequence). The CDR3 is CASSIGTNYGYTF. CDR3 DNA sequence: TGTGCCAGTAGTATTGGGACGAACTATGGCTACACCTTC. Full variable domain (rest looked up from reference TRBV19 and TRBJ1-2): DGGITQSPKYLFRKEGQNVTLSCEQNLNHDAMYWYRQDPGQGLRLIYYSQIVNDFQKGDIAEGYSVSREKKESFPLTVTSAQKNPTAFYLCASSIGTNYGYTFGSGTRLTVV.

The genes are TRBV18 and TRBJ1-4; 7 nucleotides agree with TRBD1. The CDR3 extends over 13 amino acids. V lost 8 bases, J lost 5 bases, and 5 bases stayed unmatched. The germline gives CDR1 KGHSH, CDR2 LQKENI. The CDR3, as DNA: TGTGCCAGCCTAGGGGGACAGAATGAAAAACTGTTTTTT. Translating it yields CASLGGQNEKLFF.

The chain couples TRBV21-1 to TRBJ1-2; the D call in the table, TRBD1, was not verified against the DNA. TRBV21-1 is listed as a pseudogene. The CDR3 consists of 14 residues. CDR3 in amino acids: CASSKVAGMGGYTF. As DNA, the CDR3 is TGTGCCAGCAGCAAAGTAGCAGGGATGGGTGGCTACACCTTC.

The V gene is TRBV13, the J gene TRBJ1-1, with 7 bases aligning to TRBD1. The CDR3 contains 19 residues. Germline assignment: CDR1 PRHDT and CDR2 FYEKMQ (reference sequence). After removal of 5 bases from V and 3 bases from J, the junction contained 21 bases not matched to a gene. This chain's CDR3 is CASSPTPTPLTGLDTEAFF. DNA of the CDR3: TGTGCCAGCAGCCCAACCCCCACCCCATTGACAGGGTTGGACACTGAAGCTTTCTTT.

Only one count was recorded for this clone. CDR3 bases: TGCAGCGGACGACTGACAGGGAACACTGAAGCTTTCTTT. This translates into CSGRLTGNTEAFF. The chain combines TRBV29-1 with TRBJ1-1; D is possibly TRBD1 (6 bases). The V gene's germline CDR1 is SQVTM and CDR2 ANQGSEA. This CDR3 region has 13 residues. V was trimmed by 7 bases and J by 1 base, leaving 13 bases between them.

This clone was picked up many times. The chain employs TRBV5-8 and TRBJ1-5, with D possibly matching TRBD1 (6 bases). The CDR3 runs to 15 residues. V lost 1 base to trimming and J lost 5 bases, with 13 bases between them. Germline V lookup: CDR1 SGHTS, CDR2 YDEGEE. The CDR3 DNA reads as TGTGCCAGCAGCTTGATGGGGGGGCTCGATCAGCCCCAGCATTTT. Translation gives CASSLMGGLDQPQHF.

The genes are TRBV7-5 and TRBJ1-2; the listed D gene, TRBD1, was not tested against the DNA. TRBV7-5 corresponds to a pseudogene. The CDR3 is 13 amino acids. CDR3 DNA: TGTGTCAGAAGCTTCAGGGATAACTATGGCTACACCTTC. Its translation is CVRSFRDNYGYTF.